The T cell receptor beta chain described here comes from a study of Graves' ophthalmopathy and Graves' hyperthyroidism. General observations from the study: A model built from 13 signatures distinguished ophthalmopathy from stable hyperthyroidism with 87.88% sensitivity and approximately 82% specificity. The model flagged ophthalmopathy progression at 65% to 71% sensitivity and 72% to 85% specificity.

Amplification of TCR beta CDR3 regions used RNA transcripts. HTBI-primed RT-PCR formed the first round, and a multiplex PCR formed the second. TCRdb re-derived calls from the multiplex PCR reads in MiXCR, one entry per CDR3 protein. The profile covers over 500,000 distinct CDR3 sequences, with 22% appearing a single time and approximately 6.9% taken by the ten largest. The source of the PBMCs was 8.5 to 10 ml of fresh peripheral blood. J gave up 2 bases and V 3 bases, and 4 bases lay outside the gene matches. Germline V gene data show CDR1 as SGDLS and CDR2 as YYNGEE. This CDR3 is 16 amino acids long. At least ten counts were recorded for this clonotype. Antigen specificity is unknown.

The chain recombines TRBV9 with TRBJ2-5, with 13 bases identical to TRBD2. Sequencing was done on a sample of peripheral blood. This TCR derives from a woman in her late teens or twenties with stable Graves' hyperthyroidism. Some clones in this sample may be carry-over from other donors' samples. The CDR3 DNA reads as TGTGCCAGCAGCGCGGGACTAGCGGGGCAACAAGAGACCCAGTACTTC. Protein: CASSAGLAGQQETQYF.